The clone carrying this TCR beta chain came up many times. Its matching antigen is unknown. These data come from a study of T cells in Graves' hyperthyroidism and ophthalmopathy. Study findings and constraints: Most expanded thyroid clonotypes above 0.001 recurred in blood.

Amplification of TCR beta CDR3 regions was performed using RNA transcripts as template. HTBI primers drove first-round RT-PCR of the TCR CDR3. MiXCR was run by TCRdb on the multiplex PCR reads, yielding one entry per CDR3 protein. The data contain 350,000 or so distinct CDR3 sequences, around a sixth of them seen just once; the ten biggest clones take up around 16%. V shed 0 bases and J 7 bases; nucleotides not matched to a gene: 2. The CDR3 has 15 amino acids. Germline CDR1 and CDR2: MDHEN and SYDVKM. This sequence joins TRBV28 and TRBJ1-6; 8 bases agree with TRBD1. The receptor comes from a woman in her 40s with Graves' ophthalmopathy. Sequencing was carried out using blood. Written as DNA, the CDR3 is TGTGCCAGCAGTTTATGGACAGGGGCAAATTCACCCCTCCACTTT. Amino acid sequence: CASSLWTGANSPLHF.